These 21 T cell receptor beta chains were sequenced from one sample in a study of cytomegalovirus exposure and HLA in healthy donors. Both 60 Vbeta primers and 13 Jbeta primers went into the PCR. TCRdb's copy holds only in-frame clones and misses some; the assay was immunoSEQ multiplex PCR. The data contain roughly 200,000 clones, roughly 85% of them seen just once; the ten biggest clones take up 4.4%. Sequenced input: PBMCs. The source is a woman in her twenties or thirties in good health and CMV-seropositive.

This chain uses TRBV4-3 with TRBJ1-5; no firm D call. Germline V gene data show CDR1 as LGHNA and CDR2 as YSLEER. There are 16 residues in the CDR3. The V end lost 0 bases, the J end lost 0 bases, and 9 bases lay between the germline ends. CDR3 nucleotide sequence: TGCGCCAGCAGCCAAGAGAGGGAATATAGCAATCAGCCCCAGCATTTT. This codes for CASSQEREYSNQPQHF.

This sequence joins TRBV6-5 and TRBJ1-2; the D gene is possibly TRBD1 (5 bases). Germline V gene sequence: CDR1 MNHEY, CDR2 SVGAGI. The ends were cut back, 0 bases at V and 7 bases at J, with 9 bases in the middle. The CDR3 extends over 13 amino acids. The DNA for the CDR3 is TGTGCCAGCAGTTACTCGTGGGGGGGTGGCTACACCTTC. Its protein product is CASSYSWGGGYTF.

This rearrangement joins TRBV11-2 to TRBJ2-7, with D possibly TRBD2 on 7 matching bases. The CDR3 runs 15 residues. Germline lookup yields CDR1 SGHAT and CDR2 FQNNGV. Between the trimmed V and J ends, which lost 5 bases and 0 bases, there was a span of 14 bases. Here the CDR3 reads CASSPGGRASYEQYF. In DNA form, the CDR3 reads TGTGCCAGCAGCCCCGGGGGGCGGGCCTCCTACGAGCAGTACTTC. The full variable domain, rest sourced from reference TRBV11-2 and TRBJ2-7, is EAGVAQSPRYKIIEKRQSVAFWCNPISGHATLYWYQQILGQGPKLLIQFQNNGVVDDSQLPKDRFSAERLKGVDSTLKIQPAKLEDSAVYLCASSPGGRASYEQYFGPGTRLTVT.

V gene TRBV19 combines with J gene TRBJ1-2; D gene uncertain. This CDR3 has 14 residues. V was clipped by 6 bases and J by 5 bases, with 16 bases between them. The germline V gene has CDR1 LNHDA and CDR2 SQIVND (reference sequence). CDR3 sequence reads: CASRLGAGLYGYTF. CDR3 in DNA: TGTGCCAGTAGACTGGGAGCAGGCCTGTATGGCTACACCTTC. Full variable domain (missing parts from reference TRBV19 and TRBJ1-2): DGGITQSPKYLFRKEGQNVTLSCEQNLNHDAMYWYRQDPGQGLRLIYYSQIVNDFQKGDIAEGYSVSREKKESFPLTVTSAQKNPTAFYLCASRLGAGLYGYTFGSGTRLTVV.

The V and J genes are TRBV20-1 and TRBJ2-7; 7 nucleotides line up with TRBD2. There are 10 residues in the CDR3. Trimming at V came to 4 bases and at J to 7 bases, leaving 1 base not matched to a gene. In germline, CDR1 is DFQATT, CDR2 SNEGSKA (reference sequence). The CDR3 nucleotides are TGCAGTGCTACAGCGGGGGAGCAGTACTTC. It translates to CSATAGEQYF.

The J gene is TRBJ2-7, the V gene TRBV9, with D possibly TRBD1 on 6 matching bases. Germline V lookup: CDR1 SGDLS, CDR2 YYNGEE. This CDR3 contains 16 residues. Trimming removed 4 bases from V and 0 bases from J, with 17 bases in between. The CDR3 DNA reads TGTGCCAGCAGCACTTCGGACAGCAAGAGCTCCTACGAGCAGTACTTC. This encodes CASSTSDSKSSYEQYF.

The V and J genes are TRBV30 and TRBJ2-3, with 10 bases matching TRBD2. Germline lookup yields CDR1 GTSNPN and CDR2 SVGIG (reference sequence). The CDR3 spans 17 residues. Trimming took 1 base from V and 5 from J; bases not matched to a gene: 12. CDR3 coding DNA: TGTGCCTGGAGTGAGGGGCTAGCGGGAGAGGGTGGAGATACGCAGTATTTT. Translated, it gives CAWSEGLAGEGGDTQYF.

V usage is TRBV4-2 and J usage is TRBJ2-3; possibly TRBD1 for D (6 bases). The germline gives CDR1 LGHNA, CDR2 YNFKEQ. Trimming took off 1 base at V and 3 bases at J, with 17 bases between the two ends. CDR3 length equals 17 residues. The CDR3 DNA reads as TGTGCCAGCAGCCAAGTTTCAACAGGGTCGATGACAGATACGCAGTATTTT. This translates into CASSQVSTGSMTDTQYF.

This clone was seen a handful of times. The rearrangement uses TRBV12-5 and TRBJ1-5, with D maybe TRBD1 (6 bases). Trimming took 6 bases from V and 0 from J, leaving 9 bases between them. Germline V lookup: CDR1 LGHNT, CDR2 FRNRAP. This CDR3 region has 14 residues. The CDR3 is CASGRTASNQPQHF. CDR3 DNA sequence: TGTGCTAGTGGCCGGACAGCTAGCAATCAGCCCCAGCATTTT.

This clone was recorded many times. The CDR3 region has the DNA TGTGCCAGCGCTTCCCAGGGTCAGCCCCAGCATTTT. Its translation is CASASQGQPQHF. The chain uses TRBV7-2 and TRBJ1-5, with D possibly being TRBD1 (5 bases). Trimming stripped 8 bases from V and 6 bases from J, with 11 bases between. The germline V gene encodes CDR1 SGHTA and CDR2 FQGNSA. CDR3 length: 12 residues.

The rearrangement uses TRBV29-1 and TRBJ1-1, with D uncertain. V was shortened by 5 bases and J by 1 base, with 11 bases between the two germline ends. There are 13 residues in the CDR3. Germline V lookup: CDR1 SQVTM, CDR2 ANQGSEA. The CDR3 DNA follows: TGCAGCGTTTACGGTTCGTGGAACACTGAAGCTTTCTTT. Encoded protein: CSVYGSWNTEAFF.

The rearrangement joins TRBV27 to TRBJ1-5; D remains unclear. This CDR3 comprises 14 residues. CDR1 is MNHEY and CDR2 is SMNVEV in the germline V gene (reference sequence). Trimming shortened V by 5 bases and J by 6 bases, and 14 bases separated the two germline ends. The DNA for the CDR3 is TGTGCCAGCAGTAGCGCCGGGAGGGTTCAGCCCCAGCATTTT. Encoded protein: CASSSAGRVQPQHF.

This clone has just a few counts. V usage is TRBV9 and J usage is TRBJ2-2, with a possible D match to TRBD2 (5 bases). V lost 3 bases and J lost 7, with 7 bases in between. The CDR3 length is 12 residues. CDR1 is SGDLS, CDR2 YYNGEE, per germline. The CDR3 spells CASSAGDGELFF. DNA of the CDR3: TGTGCCAGCAGCGCCGGGGACGGGGAGCTGTTTTTT.

DNA for the CDR3: TGTGCCAGCAGCTTCACTCCGGGTTGGGACACTGAAGCTTTCTTT. It yields the protein CASSFTPGWDTEAFF. The V and J genes are TRBV5-4 and TRBJ1-1; unclear D gene. Looked up from germline, CDR1 is SGHNT and CDR2 is YYREEE (reference sequence). The CDR3 spans 15 residues. Trimming cost V 2 bases and J 3 bases, with 14 bases left between them. The entire variable domain, with the rest obtained from reference TRBV5-4 and TRBJ1-1, is as follows: ETGVTQSPTHLIKTRGQQVTLRCSSQSGHNTVSWYQQALGQGPQFIFQYYREEENGRGNFPPRFSGLQFPNYSSELNVNALELDDSALYLCASSFTPGWDTEAFFGQGTRLTVV.

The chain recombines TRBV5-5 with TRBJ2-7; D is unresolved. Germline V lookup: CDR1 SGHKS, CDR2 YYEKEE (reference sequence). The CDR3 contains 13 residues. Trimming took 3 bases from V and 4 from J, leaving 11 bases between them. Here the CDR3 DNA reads TGTGCCAGCAGCTCTGGTAGCCAGTACGAGCAGTACTTC. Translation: CASSSGSQYEQYF.

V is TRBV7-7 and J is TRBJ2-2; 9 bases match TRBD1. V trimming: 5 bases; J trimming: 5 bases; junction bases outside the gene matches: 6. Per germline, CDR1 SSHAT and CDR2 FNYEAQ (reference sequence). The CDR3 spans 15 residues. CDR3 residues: CASSPDRGGTGELFF. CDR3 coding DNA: TGTGCCAGCAGCCCGGACAGGGGTGGGACCGGGGAGCTGTTTTTT.

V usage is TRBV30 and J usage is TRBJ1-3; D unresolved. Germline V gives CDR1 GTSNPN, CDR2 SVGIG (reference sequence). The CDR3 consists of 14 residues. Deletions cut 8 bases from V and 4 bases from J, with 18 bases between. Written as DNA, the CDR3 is TGTGCCGGAAGGATGCGGGTGTCAGGAAACACCATATATTTT. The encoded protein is CAGRMRVSGNTIYF.

The CDR3 sequence: CASSSQGADTEAFF. The CDR3 DNA follows: TGTGCCAGCAGCTCGCAGGGGGCGGACACTGAAGCTTTCTTT. The V gene is TRBV7-2, the J gene TRBJ1-1; 8 bases align to TRBD1. The CDR3 contains 14 residues. Germline V gene lookup returns CDR1 SGHTA and CDR2 FQGNSA. The junction had 4 bases not matched to a gene; V was cut back by 4 bases and J by 3 bases.

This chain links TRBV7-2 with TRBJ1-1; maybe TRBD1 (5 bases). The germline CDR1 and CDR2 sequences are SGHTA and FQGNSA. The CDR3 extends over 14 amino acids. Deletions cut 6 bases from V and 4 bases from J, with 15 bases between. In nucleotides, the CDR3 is TGTGCCAGCAGTTCGTTCTCGGGGGGCACTGAAGCTTTCTTT. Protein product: CASSSFSGGTEAFF.

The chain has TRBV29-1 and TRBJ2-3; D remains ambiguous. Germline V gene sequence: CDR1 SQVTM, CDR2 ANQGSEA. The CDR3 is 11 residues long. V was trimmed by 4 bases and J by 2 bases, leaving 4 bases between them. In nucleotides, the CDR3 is TGCAGCGTTGTCATCACAGATACGCAGTATTTT. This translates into CSVVITDTQYF.

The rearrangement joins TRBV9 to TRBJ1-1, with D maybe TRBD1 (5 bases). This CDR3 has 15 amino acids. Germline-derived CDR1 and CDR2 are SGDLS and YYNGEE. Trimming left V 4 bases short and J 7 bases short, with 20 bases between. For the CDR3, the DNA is TGTGCCAGCAGCCGTGGGGGGGAGGGTTGGGATGAAGCTTTCTTT. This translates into CASSRGGEGWDEAFF.